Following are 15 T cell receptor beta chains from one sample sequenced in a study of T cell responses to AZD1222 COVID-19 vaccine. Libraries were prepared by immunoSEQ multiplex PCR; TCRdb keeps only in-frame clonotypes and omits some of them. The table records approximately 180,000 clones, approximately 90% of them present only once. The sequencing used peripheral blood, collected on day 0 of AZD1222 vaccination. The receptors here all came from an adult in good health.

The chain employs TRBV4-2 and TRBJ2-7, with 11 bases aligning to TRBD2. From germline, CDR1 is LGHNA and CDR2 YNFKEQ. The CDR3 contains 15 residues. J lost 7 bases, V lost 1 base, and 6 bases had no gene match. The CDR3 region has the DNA TGTGCCAGCAGCCAAGGAACTAGCGGGGGCCTGGAGCAGTACTTC. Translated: CASSQGTSGGLEQYF.

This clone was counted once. The CDR3 loop is CSVSKGGQETQYF. The CDR3 nucleotides are TGCAGCGTTTCTAAGGGGGGCCAAGAGACCCAGTACTTC. V and J are TRBV29-1 and TRBJ2-5, with D possibly being TRBD1 or TRBD2 (6 bases each). The length of the CDR3 is 13 residues. V lost 5 bases and J lost 1, with 11 bases in between. Germline V gene data show CDR1 as SQVTM and CDR2 as ANQGSEA.

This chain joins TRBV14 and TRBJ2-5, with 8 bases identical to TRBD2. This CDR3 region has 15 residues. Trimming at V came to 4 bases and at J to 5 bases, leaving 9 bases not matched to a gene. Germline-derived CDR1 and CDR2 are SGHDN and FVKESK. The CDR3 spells CASSRPGRGMETQYF. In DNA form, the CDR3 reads TGTGCCAGCAGCCGCCCCGGGAGGGGTATGGAGACCCAGTACTTC.

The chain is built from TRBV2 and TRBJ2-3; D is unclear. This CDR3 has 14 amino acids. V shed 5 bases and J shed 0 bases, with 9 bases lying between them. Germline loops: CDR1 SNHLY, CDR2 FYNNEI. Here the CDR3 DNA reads TGTGCCAGCAGTCCCCTGGTTAGCACAGATACGCAGTATTTT. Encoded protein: CASSPLVSTDTQYF.

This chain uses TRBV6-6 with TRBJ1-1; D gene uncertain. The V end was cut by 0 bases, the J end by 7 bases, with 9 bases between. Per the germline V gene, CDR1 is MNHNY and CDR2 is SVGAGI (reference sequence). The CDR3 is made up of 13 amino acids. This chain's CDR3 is CASSYSDGSEAFF. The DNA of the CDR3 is TGTGCCAGCAGTTACTCGGACGGTAGTGAAGCTTTCTTT.

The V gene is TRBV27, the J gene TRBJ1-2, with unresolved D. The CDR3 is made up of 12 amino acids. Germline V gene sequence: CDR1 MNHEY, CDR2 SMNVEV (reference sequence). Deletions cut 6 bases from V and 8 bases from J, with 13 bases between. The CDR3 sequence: CASSSPLGGYTF. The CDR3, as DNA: TGTGCCAGCAGCTCCCCCTTGGGGGGCTACACCTTC.

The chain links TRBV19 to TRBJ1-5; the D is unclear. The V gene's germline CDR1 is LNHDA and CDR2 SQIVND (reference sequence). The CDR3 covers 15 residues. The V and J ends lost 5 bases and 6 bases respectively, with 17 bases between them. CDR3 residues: CASSPDGRLAQPQHF. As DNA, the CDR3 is TGTGCCAGTAGTCCCGACGGGAGGTTGGCTCAGCCCCAGCATTTT.

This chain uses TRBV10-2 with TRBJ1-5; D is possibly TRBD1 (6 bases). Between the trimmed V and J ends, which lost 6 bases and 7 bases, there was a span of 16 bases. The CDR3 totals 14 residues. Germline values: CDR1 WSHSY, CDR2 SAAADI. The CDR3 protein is CASRRTDRDQPQHF. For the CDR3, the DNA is TGCGCCAGCAGGCGTACGGACAGAGACCAGCCCCAGCATTTT.

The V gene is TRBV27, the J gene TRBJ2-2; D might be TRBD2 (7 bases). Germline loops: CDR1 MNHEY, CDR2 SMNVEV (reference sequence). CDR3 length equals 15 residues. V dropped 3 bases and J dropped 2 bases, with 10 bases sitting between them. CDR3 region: CASSFGGRNTGELFF. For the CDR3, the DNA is TGTGCCAGCAGTTTCGGGGGGCGAAACACCGGGGAGCTGTTTTTT.

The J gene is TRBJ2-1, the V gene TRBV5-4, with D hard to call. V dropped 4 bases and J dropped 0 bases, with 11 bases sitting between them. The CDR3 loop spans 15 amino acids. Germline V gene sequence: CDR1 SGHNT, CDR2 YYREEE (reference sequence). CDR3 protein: CASSRRAASYNEQFF. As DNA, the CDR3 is TGTGCCAGCAGCCGCCGGGCCGCCTCCTACAATGAGCAGTTCTTC.

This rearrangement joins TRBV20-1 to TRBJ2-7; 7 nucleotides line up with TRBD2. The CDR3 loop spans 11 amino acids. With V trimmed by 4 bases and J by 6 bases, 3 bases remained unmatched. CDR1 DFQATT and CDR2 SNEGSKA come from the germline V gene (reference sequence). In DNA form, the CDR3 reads TGCAGTGCTACAGGGAGGGGCGAGCAGTACTTC. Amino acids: CSATGRGEQYF.

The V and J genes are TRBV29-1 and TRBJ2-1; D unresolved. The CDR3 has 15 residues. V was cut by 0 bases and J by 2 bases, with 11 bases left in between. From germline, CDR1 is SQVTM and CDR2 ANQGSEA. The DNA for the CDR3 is TGCAGCGTTGAAGATCAACAGAGCGCCTACAATGAGCAGTTCTTC. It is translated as CSVEDQQSAYNEQFF.

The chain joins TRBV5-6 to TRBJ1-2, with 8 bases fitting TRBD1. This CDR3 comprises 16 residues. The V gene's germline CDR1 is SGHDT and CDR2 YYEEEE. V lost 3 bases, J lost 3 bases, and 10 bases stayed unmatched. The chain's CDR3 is CASSSKRRGRDYGYTF. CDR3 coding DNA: TGTGCCAGCAGCTCCAAACGCAGGGGGCGCGACTATGGCTACACCTTC.

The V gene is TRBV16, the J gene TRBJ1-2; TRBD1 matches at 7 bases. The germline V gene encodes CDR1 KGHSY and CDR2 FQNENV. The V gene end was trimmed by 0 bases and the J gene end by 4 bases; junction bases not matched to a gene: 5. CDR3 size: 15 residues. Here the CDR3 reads CASSQSGQELYGYTF. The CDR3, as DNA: TGTGCCAGCAGCCAATCCGGACAGGAACTCTATGGCTACACCTTC.

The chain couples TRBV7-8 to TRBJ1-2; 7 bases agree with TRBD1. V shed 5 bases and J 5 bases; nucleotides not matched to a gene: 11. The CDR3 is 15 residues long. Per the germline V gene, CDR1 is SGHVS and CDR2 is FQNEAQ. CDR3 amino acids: CASSDRQGLVYGYTF. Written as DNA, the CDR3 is TGTGCCAGCAGCGACAGACAGGGCCTAGTTTATGGCTACACCTTC.